These T cell receptor beta chains were read from a single sample in a study of cytomegalovirus exposure and HLA in healthy donors. Profiled with immunoSEQ multiplex PCR; TCRdb holds only in-frame clones, not every one. The sample lists fewer than 200,000 clones, around 67% occurring once. Specimen: PBMCs. Receptors originate from a woman aged 18-30 years in good health and CMV-seropositive. Both conserved end residues are part of each CDR3. A D gene is named only where the DNA matches it firmly.

v_call	j_call	d_call	cdr3_aa
TRBV6-5	TRBJ2-5	.	CASKEVRMAETQYF
TRBV6-5	.	TRBD1	CASSYAGQGVPYEQYF
TRBV4-2	TRBJ1-5	.	CASSRSYSNQPQHF
TRBV4-1	TRBJ2-1	TRBD2	CASSQGLAGGPEQFF
TRBV11-3	TRBJ2-3	.	CASSLDSGRTDTQYF
TRBV6-6	TRBJ2-1	TRBD2	CASSYSSGSHEQFF
TRBV2	TRBJ1-2	.	CASGTGLGYTF
TRBV7-9	TRBJ1-6	.	CASSNRGETYNSPLHF
TRBV5-6	TRBJ2-5	TRBD2	CASSLGLAGGEETQYF
TRBV5-4	TRBJ2-7	TRBD2	CASSLVGLASYEQYF
TRBV7-9	TRBJ2-1	.	CASSFFGIRNEQFF
TRBV15	TRBJ1-2	TRBD1	CATSREDRGGYTF
TRBV7-9	TRBJ2-7	TRBD2	CASSQTGTTRAYEQYF
TRBV7-6	TRBJ2-7	TRBD1	CASSLNRGQGQYF
TRBV6-5	TRBJ1-1	.	CASTSNTEAFF
TRBV6-4	TRBJ2-7	TRBD1	CATNHLGQAPYEQYF
TRBV6-5	TRBJ1-3	.	CASSFGISGNTIYF
TRBV27	TRBJ2-1	.	CASSGQNNNEQFF
TRBV2	TRBJ2-2	TRBD2	CASGIAGGPWTGELFF
TRBV5-4	TRBJ1-1	.	CASSPGGVWTEAFF
TRBV7-2	TRBJ1-5	.	CASSLVGPNQPQHF
TRBV5-1	TRBJ2-2	.	CASSPAAASEAGELFF
TRBV11-2	TRBJ1-1	TRBD1	CASSDIRGANTEAFF
TRBV10-3	TRBJ2-7	TRBD2	CAIKSLAGGEQYF
TRBV5-6	TRBJ1-6	.	CASTLVGQNSPLHF
TRBV7-2	TRBJ2-7	.	CASSSTGYEQYF
TRBV7-8	TRBJ1-3	.	CASSSGHGGNTIYF
TRBV27	TRBJ1-5	.	CASIRTVLNQPQHF
TRBV11-2	TRBJ2-1	.	CASTGGMWNNEQFF